This T cell receptor beta chain stems from a study of shared clonotypes between healthy human individuals. An approximately 180 ng quantity of DNA, 29,000 or so T cell genomes, went into the sorted-subset replicate PCRs. Original processing notes: ImmunoSEQ sequences covered only the junction and lacked quality scores; filtering therefore differed. TCRdb's copy holds only in-frame clones and misses some; the assay was immunoSEQ multiplex PCR. V and J calls and clone size follow that table, whereas D and trimming were derived from the DNA. The sample contains over 1.4 million clones, roughly 96% of which appear only once. Concerning this clone: Other DNA sequences in the same sample also yield this CDR3.

Germline loops: CDR1 SGDLS, CDR2 YYNGEE. The CDR3 is 15 residues long. V shed 0 bases, J shed 4 bases, and the junction held 1 base outside the gene matches. The sample comprised naive CD4+ T cells sorted from blood. Indicated subset: CD45RA+ positively selected. V usage is TRBV9 and J usage is TRBJ2-1; 10 nucleotides match TRBD2. This clonotype originated in a man aged 25 to 40 in good health. The CDR3 bases are TGTGCCAGCAGCGTAGCTAGCGGGGGTTACAATGAGCAGTTCTTC. The encoded protein is CASSVASGGYNEQFF.